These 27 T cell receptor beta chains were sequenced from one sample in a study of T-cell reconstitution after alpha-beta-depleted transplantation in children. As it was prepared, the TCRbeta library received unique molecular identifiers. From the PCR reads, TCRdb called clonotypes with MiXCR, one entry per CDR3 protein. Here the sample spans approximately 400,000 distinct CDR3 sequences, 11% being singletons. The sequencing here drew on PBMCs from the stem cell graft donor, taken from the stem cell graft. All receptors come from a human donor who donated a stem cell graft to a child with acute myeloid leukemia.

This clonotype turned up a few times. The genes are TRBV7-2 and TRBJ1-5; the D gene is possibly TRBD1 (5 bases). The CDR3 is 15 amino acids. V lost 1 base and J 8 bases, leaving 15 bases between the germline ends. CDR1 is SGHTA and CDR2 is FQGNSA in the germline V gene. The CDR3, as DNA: TGTGCCAGCAGCTTAGGGAGACAGCCCTGGGAGCCCCAGCATTTT. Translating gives CASSLGRQPWEPQHF.

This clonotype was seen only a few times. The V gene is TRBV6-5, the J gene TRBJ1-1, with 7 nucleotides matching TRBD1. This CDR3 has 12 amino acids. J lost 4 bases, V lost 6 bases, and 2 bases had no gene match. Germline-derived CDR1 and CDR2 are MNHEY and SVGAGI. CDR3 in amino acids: CASRTGITEAFF. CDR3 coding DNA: TGTGCCAGCAGGACAGGGATCACTGAAGCTTTCTTT.

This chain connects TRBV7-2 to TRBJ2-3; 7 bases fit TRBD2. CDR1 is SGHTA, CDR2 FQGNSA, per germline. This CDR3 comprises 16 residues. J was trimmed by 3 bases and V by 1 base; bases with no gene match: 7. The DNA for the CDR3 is TGTGCCAGCAGCTTAGGAGTGGGGGGGGTGACAGATACGCAGTATTTT. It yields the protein CASSLGVGGVTDTQYF.

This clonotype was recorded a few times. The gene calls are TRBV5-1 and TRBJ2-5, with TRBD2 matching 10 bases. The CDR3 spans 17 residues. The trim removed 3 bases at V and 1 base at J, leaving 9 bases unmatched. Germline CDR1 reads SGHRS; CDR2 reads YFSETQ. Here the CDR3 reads CASSSPRAGGTQETQYF. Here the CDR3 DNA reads TGCGCCAGCAGCTCGCCCCGAGCGGGGGGGACCCAAGAGACCCAGTACTTC.

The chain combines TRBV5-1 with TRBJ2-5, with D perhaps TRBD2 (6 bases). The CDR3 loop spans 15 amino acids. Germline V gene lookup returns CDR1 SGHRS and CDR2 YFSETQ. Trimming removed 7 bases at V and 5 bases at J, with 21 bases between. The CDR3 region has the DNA TGCGCCAGCCACTTGGGCCGGGACTTAGGGGAGACCCAGTACTTC. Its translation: CASHLGRDLGETQYF.

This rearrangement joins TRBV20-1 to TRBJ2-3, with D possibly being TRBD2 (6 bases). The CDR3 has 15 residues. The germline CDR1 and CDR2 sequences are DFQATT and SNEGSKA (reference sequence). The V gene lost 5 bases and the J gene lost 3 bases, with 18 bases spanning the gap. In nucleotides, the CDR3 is TGCAGTGCTCAGGACTATCGCAGGCCAACAGATACGCAGTATTTT. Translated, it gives CSAQDYRRPTDTQYF.

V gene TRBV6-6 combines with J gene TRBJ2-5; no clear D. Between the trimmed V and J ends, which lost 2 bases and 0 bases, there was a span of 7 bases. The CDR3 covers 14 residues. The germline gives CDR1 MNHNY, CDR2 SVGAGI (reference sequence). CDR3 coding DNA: TGTGCCAGCAGTTACGGGGATTACCAAGAGACCCAGTACTTC. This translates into CASSYGDYQETQYF.

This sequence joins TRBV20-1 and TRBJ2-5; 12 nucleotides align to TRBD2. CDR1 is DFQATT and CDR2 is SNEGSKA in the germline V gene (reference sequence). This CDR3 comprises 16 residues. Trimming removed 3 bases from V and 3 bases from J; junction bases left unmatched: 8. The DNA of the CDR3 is TGCAGTGCTAGGGGTCTAGCGGGAGGGTCAAAAGAGACCCAGTACTTC. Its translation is CSARGLAGGSKETQYF.

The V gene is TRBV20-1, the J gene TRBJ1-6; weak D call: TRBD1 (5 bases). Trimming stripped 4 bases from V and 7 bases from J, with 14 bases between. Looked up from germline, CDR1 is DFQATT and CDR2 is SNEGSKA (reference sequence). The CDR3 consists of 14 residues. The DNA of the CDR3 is TGCAGTGCTACGGCCAGGGTGGGAAATTCACCCCTCCACTTT. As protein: CSATARVGNSPLHF.

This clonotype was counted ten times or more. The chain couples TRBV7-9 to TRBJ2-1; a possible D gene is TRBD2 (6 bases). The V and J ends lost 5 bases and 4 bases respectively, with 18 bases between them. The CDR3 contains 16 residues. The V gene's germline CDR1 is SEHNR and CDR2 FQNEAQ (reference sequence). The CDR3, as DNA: TGTGCCAGCAGCCTAGAACCGGGACTGGGGTACAATGAGCAGTTCTTC. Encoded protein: CASSLEPGLGYNEQFF.

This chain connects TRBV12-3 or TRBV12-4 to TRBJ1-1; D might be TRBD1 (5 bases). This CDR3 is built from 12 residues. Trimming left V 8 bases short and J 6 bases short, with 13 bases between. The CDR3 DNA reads TGTGCCAGCGGTTGGGGCGGATCTGAAGCTTTCTTT. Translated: CASGWGGSEAFF.

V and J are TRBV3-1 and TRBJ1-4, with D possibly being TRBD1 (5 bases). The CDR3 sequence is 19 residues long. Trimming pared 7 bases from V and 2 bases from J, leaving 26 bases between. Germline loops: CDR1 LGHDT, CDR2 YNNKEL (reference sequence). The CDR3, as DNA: TGTGCCAGCATTTGTCATAGGACACCTGAGGGTTCGACTAATGAAAAACTGTTTTTT. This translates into CASICHRTPEGSTNEKLFF.

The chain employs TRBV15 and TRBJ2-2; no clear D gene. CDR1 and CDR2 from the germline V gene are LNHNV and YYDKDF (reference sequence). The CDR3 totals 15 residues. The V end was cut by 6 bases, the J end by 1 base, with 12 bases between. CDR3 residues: CATSLWAVNTGELFF. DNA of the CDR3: TGTGCCACCAGTCTTTGGGCGGTGAACACCGGGGAGCTGTTTTTT.

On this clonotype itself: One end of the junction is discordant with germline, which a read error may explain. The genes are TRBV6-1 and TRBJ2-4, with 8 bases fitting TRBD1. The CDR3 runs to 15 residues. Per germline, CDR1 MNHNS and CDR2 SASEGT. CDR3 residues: CASSPSGGGGNSQYF. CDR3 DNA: TGTGCCAGCAGCCCTTCAGGGGGCGGTGGAAACAGTCAGTACTTC.

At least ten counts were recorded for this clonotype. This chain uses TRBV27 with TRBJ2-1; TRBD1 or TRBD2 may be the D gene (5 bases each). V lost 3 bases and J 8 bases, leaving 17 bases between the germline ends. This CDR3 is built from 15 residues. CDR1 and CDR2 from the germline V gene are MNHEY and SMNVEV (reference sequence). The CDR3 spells CASSFGRDGEYEQFF. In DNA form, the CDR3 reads TGTGCCAGCAGTTTTGGAAGGGACGGCGAGTATGAGCAGTTCTTC.

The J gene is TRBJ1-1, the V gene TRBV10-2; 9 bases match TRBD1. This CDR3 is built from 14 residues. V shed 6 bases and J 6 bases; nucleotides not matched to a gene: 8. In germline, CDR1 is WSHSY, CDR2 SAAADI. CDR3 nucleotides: TGCGCCAGCAGGGACAGGGGACGAGGGGCTGAAGCTTTCTTT. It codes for CASRDRGRGAEAFF.

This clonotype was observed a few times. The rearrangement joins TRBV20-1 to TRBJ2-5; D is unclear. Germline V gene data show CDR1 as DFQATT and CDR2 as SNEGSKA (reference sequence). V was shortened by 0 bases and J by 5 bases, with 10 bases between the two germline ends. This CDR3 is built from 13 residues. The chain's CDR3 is CSAREVRRETQYF. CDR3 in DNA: TGCAGTGCTAGAGAGGTACGGCGGGAGACCCAGTACTTC.

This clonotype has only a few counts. The CDR3 DNA reads TGTGCCATCAGTGCACAGGGTCCGGACAATGAGCAGTTCTTC. Translated, it gives CAISAQGPDNEQFF. The chain recombines TRBV10-3 with TRBJ2-1, with a possible D match to TRBD1 (6 bases). V was clipped by 4 bases and J by 5 bases, with 12 bases between them. The CDR3 runs 14 residues. Germline assignment: CDR1 ENHRY and CDR2 SYGVKD.

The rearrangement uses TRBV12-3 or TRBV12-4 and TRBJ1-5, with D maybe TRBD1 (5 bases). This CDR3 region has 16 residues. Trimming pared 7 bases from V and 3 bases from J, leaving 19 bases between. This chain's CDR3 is CASKSSGASNNQPQHF. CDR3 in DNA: TGTGCCAGCAAAAGTTCCGGGGCGTCGAACAATCAGCCCCAGCATTTT.

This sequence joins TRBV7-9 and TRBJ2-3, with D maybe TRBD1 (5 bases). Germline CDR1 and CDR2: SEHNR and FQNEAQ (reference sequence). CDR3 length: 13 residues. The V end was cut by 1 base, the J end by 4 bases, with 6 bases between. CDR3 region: CASSLEGPDTQYF. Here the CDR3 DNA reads TGTGCCAGCAGCTTAGAGGGGCCAGATACGCAGTATTTT.

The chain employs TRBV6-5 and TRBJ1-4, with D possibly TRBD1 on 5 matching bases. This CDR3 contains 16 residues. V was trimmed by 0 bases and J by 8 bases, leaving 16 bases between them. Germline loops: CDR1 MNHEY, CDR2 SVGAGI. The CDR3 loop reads CASSYSSTDGGEKLFF. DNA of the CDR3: TGTGCCAGCAGTTACTCATCAACAGATGGGGGAGAAAAACTGTTTTTT.

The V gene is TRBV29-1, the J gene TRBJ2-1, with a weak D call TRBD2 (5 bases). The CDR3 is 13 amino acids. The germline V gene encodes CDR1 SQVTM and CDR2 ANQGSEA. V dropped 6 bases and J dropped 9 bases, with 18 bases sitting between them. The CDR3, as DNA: TGCAGCGTCGTGATTGCTACTAGGAGTGAGCAGTTCTTC. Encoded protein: CSVVIATRSEQFF.

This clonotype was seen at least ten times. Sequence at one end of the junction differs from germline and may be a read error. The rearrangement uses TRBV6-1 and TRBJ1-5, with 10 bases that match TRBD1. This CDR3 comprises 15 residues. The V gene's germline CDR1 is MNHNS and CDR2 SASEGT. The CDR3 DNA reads TGTGCCAGCAGTCCCCGGGACAGGGGAGCAATGGCCCCAGCTTTT. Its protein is CASSPRDRGAMAPAF.

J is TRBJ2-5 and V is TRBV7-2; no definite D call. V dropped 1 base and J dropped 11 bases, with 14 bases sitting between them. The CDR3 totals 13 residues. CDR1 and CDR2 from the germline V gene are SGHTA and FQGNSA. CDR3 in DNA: TGTGCCAGCAGCTTAGGAGAAGGCCTTACGCAGTACTTC. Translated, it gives CASSLGEGLTQYF.

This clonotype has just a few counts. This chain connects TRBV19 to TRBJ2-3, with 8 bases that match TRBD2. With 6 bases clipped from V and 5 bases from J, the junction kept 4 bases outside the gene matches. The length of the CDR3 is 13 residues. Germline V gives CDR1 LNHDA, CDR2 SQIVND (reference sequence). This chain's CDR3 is CASRRGAIDTQYF. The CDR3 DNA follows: TGTGCCAGTAGGCGGGGGGCCATAGATACGCAGTATTTT.

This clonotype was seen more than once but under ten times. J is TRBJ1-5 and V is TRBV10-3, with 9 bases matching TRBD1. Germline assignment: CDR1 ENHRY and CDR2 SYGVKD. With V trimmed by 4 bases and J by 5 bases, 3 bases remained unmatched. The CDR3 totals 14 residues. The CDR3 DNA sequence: TGTGCCATCAGTGGACAGGGGGGGGATCAGCCCCAGCATTTT. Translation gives CAISGQGGDQPQHF.

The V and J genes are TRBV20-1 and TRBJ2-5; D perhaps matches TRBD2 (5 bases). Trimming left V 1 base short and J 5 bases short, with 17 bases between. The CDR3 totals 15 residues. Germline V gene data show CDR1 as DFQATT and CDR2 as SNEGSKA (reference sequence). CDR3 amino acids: CSARVRASWRETQYF. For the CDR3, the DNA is TGCAGTGCTAGAGTTCGGGCTAGTTGGAGGGAGACCCAGTACTTC.